The 20 T cell receptor beta chains in this list originate from one sample, sequenced in a study of PD-1 blockade in classical Hodgkin lymphoma. Exposure to brentuximab vedotin varied, and each patient had relapsed following autologous stem cell transplantation. Sequencing used immunoSEQ multiplex PCR; TCRdb keeps in-frame clones, though not all of them. The profile covers under 60,000 clones, with approximately 70% appearing a single time and about 11% taken by the ten largest. Here the sequenced sample was peripheral blood mononuclear cells (PBMCs), taken at baseline. Source of these receptors: a human donor with classical Hodgkin lymphoma.

The chain has TRBV5-1 and TRBJ1-2; TRBD1 matches at 9 bases. Losses at the gene ends were 6 bases for V and 8 bases for J; bases not matched to a gene: 14. Germline-derived CDR1 and CDR2 are SGHRS and YFSETQ. The CDR3 sequence is 15 residues long. CDR3 nucleotides: TGCGCCAGCAACTCTGTACAGGGGGCCAAGGAGGGCTACACCTTC. It is translated as CASNSVQGAKEGYTF.

The chain combines TRBV28 with TRBJ1-1; D not certain. In germline, CDR1 is MDHEN, CDR2 SYDVKM. With 6 bases removed from V and 6 bases from J, the gap between germline ends came to 17 bases. This CDR3 spans 14 amino acids. In DNA, the CDR3 is TGTGCCAGCAGGACTCTAGGGTCTAGCGCTGAAGCTTTCTTT. It codes for CASRTLGSSAEAFF.

J is TRBJ1-4 and V is TRBV15, with D maybe TRBD1 (5 bases). The CDR3 totals 15 residues. Germline V gives CDR1 LNHNV, CDR2 YYDKDF (reference sequence). The ends were cut back, 4 bases at V and 11 bases at J, with 20 bases in the middle. The CDR3 DNA is TGTGCCACCAGCACCCTCCTGGGGGGGATGGGGAAACTGTTTTTT. Translated, it gives CATSTLLGGMGKLFF.

The J gene is TRBJ2-7, the V gene TRBV7-8; D might be TRBD2 (6 bases). Trimming took 1 base from V and 0 from J, leaving 19 bases between them. Germline V lookup: CDR1 SGHVS, CDR2 FQNEAQ. The CDR3 is 18 amino acids. CDR3 residues: CASSLVRSGSGYSYEQYF. CDR3 in DNA: TGTGCCAGCAGCTTAGTGAGGTCAGGTAGCGGCTACTCCTACGAGCAGTACTTC.

The chain joins TRBV11-3 to TRBJ1-6; a possible D gene is TRBD1 (6 bases). In germline, CDR1 is SGHNT, CDR2 YENEEA. The V end lost 6 bases, the J end lost 6 bases, and 12 bases lay between the germline ends. The CDR3 has 14 residues. The CDR3 region is CASSYTGTNSPLHF. In nucleotides, the CDR3 is TGTGCCAGCAGTTATACAGGGACTAATTCACCCCTCCACTTT.

This chain links TRBV7-3 with TRBJ2-2; TRBD2 agrees at 7 bases. The germline V gene has CDR1 SGHTA and CDR2 FQGTGA. The CDR3 spans 17 residues. Trimming cost V 6 bases and J 3 bases; bases outside gene matches: 13. CDR3 DNA sequence: TGTGCCAGCAGTGGGGGAGGGAGGACCCTGTACACCGGGGAGCTGTTTTTT. Amino acids: CASSGGGRTLYTGELFF.

The rearrangement uses TRBV28 and TRBJ2-2; D uncertain. V dropped 3 bases and J dropped 1 base, with 6 bases sitting between them. This CDR3 has 14 amino acids. CDR1 and CDR2 (germline): MDHEN, SYDVKM. CDR3 sequence reads: CASSLTGNTGELFF. The DNA of the CDR3 is TGTGCCAGCAGTTTGACTGGGAACACCGGGGAGCTGTTTTTT.

This sequence joins TRBV6-1 and TRBJ2-1; 10 bases fit TRBD1. Germline V gene lookup returns CDR1 MNHNS and CDR2 SASEGT. After removal of 2 bases from V and 3 bases from J, the junction contained 4 bases not matched to a gene. The CDR3 is made up of 16 amino acids. The CDR3 coding sequence is TGTGCCAGCAGTGAAATTGGGACAGGGGTCTACAATGAGCAGTTCTTC. Amino acid sequence: CASSEIGTGVYNEQFF.

This clone occurred once. This chain's CDR3 is CASSLRASRLSYNEQFF. As DNA, the CDR3 is TGTGCCAGCAGCTTACGGGCTAGTAGGTTGTCCTACAATGAGCAGTTCTTC. The V call is TRBV7-8, the J call TRBJ2-1; D remains unclear. The CDR3 has 17 residues. Germline V CDR1 and CDR2: SGHVS, FQNEAQ. V lost 2 bases and J 1 base, leaving 15 bases between the germline ends.

This chain links TRBV15 with TRBJ2-1; tentatively, D is TRBD1 (5 bases). Trimming shortened V by 0 bases and J by 9 bases, and 12 bases separated the two germline ends. The CDR3 covers 14 residues. Germline V gene sequence: CDR1 LNHNV, CDR2 YYDKDF (reference sequence). The CDR3 DNA sequence: TGTGCCACCAGCAGAGAAACCCTAGACAGTGAGCAGTTCTTC. Encoded protein: CATSRETLDSEQFF.

This chain uses TRBV27 with TRBJ1-1; the D gene is possibly TRBD1 (5 bases). Per germline, CDR1 MNHEY and CDR2 SMNVEV (reference sequence). V lost 3 bases and J lost 0, with 8 bases in between. This CDR3 region has 14 residues. The CDR3 nucleotides are TGTGCCAGCAGTTTGGGGCTGCTGAACACTGAAGCTTTCTTT. It specifies CASSLGLLNTEAFF.

This rearrangement joins TRBV9 to TRBJ1-1; D remains unclear. The CDR3 runs 14 residues. Germline V gives CDR1 SGDLS, CDR2 YYNGEE. The V end was cut by 1 base, the J end by 5 bases, with 12 bases between. In DNA, the CDR3 is TGTGCCAGCAGCGTATCCGAGACGGGAACTGAAGCTTTCTTT. Amino acids: CASSVSETGTEAFF.

This clone was counted a few times. V is TRBV5-1 and J is TRBJ2-7; D not certain. V lost 2 bases and J 0 bases, leaving 9 bases between the germline ends. CDR1 and CDR2 from the germline V gene are SGHRS and YFSETQ. This CDR3 region has 14 residues. CDR3 DNA: TGCGCCAGCAGCTTTGGCAAGCCCTCCTACGAGCAGTACTTC. Its protein is CASSFGKPSYEQYF.

For this clone: Other DNA sequences in this sample translate to the same CDR3. The chain links TRBV9 to TRBJ2-5; 8 bases fit TRBD1. Germline values: CDR1 SGDLS, CDR2 YYNGEE. The CDR3 sequence is 14 residues long. The J segment lost 5 bases and the V segment lost 3 bases, leaving 6 bases of the junction unmatched. The CDR3 sequence is CASSASGGQETQYF. CDR3 sequence (DNA): TGTGCCAGCAGCGCGTCAGGGGGCCAGGAGACCCAGTACTTC.

This clone was found a few times. V usage is TRBV28 and J usage is TRBJ1-1, with D unclear. Germline CDR1 is MDHEN and CDR2 is SYDVKM. The CDR3 contains 14 residues. The germline V and J ends were trimmed by 3 bases and 4 bases, with 12 bases remaining between them. The CDR3 coding sequence is TGTGCCAGCAGTTTGGAGGTAGGTGGCACTGAAGCTTTCTTT. This sequence encodes CASSLEVGGTEAFF. Based on the CDR3 plus reference TRBV28 and TRBJ1-1, the full variable domain is DVKVTQSSRYLVKRTGEKVFLECVQDMDHENMFWYRQDPGLGLRLIYFSYDVKMKEKGDIPEGYSVSREKKERFSLILESASTNQTSMYLCASSLEVGGTEAFFGQGTRLTVV.

The gene calls are TRBV2 and TRBJ2-7; perhaps TRBD1 as D (5 bases). Looked up from germline, CDR1 is SNHLY and CDR2 is FYNNEI. The CDR3 runs to 14 residues. V shed 9 bases and J shed 2 bases, with 17 bases lying between them. The CDR3 bases are TGTGCCAGTTTAGGACAACTCCTGGCCTACGAGCAGTACTTC. It yields the protein CASLGQLLAYEQYF. Variable domain in full (rest from reference TRBV2 and TRBJ2-7): EPEVTQTPSHQVTQMGQEVILRCVPISNHLYFYWYRQILGQKVEFLVSFYNNEISEKSEIFDDQFSVERPDGSNFTLKIRSTKLEDSAMYFCASLGQLLAYEQYFGPGTRLTVT.

The J gene is TRBJ2-3, the V gene TRBV5-1; perhaps TRBD1 as D (6 bases). Germline lookup yields CDR1 SGHRS and CDR2 YFSETQ. The CDR3 runs 14 residues. Trimming took off 0 bases at V and 6 bases at J, with 11 bases between the two ends. The CDR3 is CASSLATGPDTQYF. The CDR3 DNA is TGCGCCAGCAGCTTGGCGACAGGTCCCGATACGCAGTATTTT.

There are a few counts of this clone. This sequence joins TRBV6-1 and TRBJ2-7, with D possibly being TRBD2 (5 bases). Germline-derived CDR1 and CDR2 are MNHNS and SASEGT. The V end lost 3 bases, the J end lost 6 bases, and 15 bases lay between the germline ends. This CDR3 has 14 residues. This chain's CDR3 is CASSESGLISEQYF. The CDR3 DNA follows: TGTGCCAGCAGTGAGAGCGGTTTGATCTCCGAGCAGTACTTC.

The chain recombines TRBV27 with TRBJ1-1; perhaps TRBD1 as D (6 bases). CDR3 length: 14 residues. With 5 bases removed from V and 0 bases from J, the gap between germline ends came to 10 bases. Germline V CDR1 and CDR2: MNHEY, SMNVEV (reference sequence). The CDR3 nucleotides read TGTGCCAGCAGTCGGACAGCTATGAACACTGAAGCTTTCTTT. Protein product: CASSRTAMNTEAFF.

Only one count was recorded for this clone. The V gene is TRBV2, the J gene TRBJ2-2; no reliable D call. CDR1 is SNHLY and CDR2 is FYNNEI in the germline V gene. There are 14 residues in the CDR3. Trimming cost V 7 bases and J 0 bases, with 9 bases left between them. The CDR3 DNA reads TGTGCCAGCAAACAGTGGGCGAACACCGGGGAGCTGTTTTTT. Its protein product is CASKQWANTGELFF.